This T cell receptor beta chain was documented in a study of spatial heterogeneity in lung cancer. Study-level background: Raw reads showed each unique TCR and UMI combination turning up more than ten times on average.

This sample's time point: sample taken at primary tumor resection. The sequenced material consisted of unsorted whole RNA from tumor, nontumor lung or frozen PBMC. Samples were obtained from 65 to 80 donors, all untreated early-stage non-small cell lung cancer patients. The V segment lost 4 bases and the J segment 6 bases; nucleotides outside the gene matches: 11. The CDR3 is made up of 16 amino acids. CDR1 and CDR2 (germline): SGHRS, YFSETQ. TCRdb re-called the 5' RACE reads with MiXCR, one entry per CDR3 protein. Of 82,000 or so distinct CDR3 sequences listed, 10% to 15% are singletons. V gene TRBV5-1 combines with J gene TRBJ1-1; 11 nucleotides agree with TRBD1. This TCR came from a male donor with early-stage non-small cell lung cancer. The sample consisted of PBMCs, taken at surgery. The CDR3 coding sequence is TGCGCCAGCAGCGGCCGGACAGGGGGCGAAGAGGCTGAAGCTTTCTTT. This translates into CASSGRTGGEEAEAFF.